This T cell receptor (beta chain) appears in the sequencing data of a study of Ad26.COV2.S vaccination and SARS-CoV-2 variants. Study overall: A participant enrolled in the COV1001 Ad26.COV2.S trial arm provided the sample.

Study-level findings and limits: Substantial response breadth was reportedly seen for spike-specific CD8+ and CD4+ T cells after vaccination. Spike-specific TCR breadth was greater after Ad26.COV2.S than placebo.

The treatment here: around 19 received Ad26.COV2.S at low or high dose, single or two shots; a few received placebo; per-sample allocation not given. All samples were drawn on day 63, counting from the first vaccine or placebo injection. Of note for this clone: Its matching antigen is unknown.

Only in-frame clones appear in the TCRdb table, and some are missing; sequencing was by immunoSEQ multiplex PCR. The sample holds 350,000 to 500,000 clones, 80% to 95% seen once. With 5 bases clipped from V and 5 bases from J, the junction kept 7 bases outside the gene matches. This CDR3 is built from 16 residues. CDR1 and CDR2 (germline): WNHNN, SYGVQD (reference sequence). V gene TRBV10-1 combines with J gene TRBJ2-5; 14 bases agree with TRBD2. The sample was peripheral blood, taken in a trial of Ad26.COV2.S vaccine versus placebo. The receptor's source is a person aged 18 to 59 who received the Ad26.COV2.S COVID-19 vaccine or a placebo. This chain's CDR3 is CASSPGTSGSGETQYF. DNA of the CDR3: TGCGCCAGCAGTCCCGGGACTAGCGGGAGCGGTGAGACCCAGTACTTC.